These 9 T cell receptor beta chains originate from one sample sequenced in a study of kidney transplant recipient with SARS-CoV-2 infection. TCRdb called the reads again in MiXCR, with one record for every CDR3 protein. Of 250,000 or so distinct CDR3 sequences listed, about 30% are singletons. Sample: a blood sample, taken at baseline and on day 111 from a kidney transplant recipient. The receptors were gathered from a young adult male patient who had COVID-19 and was a kidney transplant recipient. Some T cells could come from the graft donor.

A word on this clonotype: This may come from a read error, since a much larger clone is one base off. This rearrangement joins TRBV30 to TRBJ1-2; D gene ambiguous. Germline CDR1 reads GTSNPN; CDR2 reads SVGIG (reference sequence). There are 16 residues in the CDR3. Trimming took off 5 bases at V and 4 bases at J, with 23 bases between the two ends. The CDR3 DNA reads TGTGCCTGGCCCTTCTGGCGTTATAGAAGGACCTATGGCTACACCTTC. Residues: CAWPFWRYRRTYGYTF.

With regard to this clonotype: This could be a read error, since a much larger clone is one nucleotide away. The chain joins TRBV7-3 to TRBJ2-1; 9 bases match TRBD2. This CDR3 spans 16 amino acids. The V gene's germline CDR1 is SGHTA and CDR2 FQGTGA. The CDR3 coding sequence is TGTGCCAGCAGCCGAGGGCGGGAGGGAAGCTACAATGAGCAGCTCTTC. Translation: CASSRGREGSYNEQLF.

Notes on this clonotype: Just one base apart from a much larger clone, this may be a read error. The rearrangement joins TRBV7-2 to TRBJ1-1; tentatively, D is TRBD1 (6 bases). Germline V gene sequence: CDR1 SGHTA, CDR2 FQGNSA. The CDR3 covers 13 residues. CDR3 sequence: CASSSSRDKAPPF. The CDR3 DNA is TGTGCCAGCAGCTCGTCCCGGGACAAGGCCCCTCCGTTT.

The table lists this clonotype with many counts. V is TRBV18 and J is TRBJ2-2; TRBD2 agrees at 11 bases. Germline CDR1 is KGHSH and CDR2 is LQKENI. V dropped 8 bases and J dropped 6; count of bases not matched to a gene: 11. The CDR3 is 16 residues long. CDR3 sequence (DNA): TGTGCCAGCACCGGGACTAGCGGAACGTTTGCCGGGGAGCTGTTTTTT. Amino acid sequence: CASTGTSGTFAGELFF.

This clonotype was found many times. This chain joins TRBV6-1 and TRBJ1-6; no firm D call. Germline assignment: CDR1 MNHNS and CDR2 SASEGT. Trimming stripped 0 bases from V and 11 bases from J, with 14 bases between. This CDR3 is built from 15 residues. As DNA, the CDR3 is TGTGCCAGCAGTGAAGCGGCAGGAGAGGCAACACCCCTCCACTTT. It specifies CASSEAAGEATPLHF.

This clonotype was observed many times. This chain links TRBV11-1 with TRBJ1-2; D is undetermined. The CDR3 spans 17 residues. Germline assignment: CDR1 SGHAT and CDR2 FQDESV (reference sequence). V lost 5 bases and J lost 4, with 23 bases in between. The CDR3 DNA is TGTGCCAGCAGCATTCTAAGTAAGGCTGGAAAGACCTATGGCTACACCTTC. This gives the protein CASSILSKAGKTYGYTF.

The table lists this clonotype with a few counts. The chain carries TRBV4-2 and TRBJ1-2; D is uncertain. CDR3 length: 17 amino acids. Looked up from germline, CDR1 is LGHNA and CDR2 is YNFKEQ. Trimming left V 4 bases short and J 4 bases short, with 22 bases between. The CDR3 nucleotides are TGTGCCAGCAGCCTGGATTTCAAAGGTTGGAAGACCTATGGCTACACCTTC. It codes for CASSLDFKGWKTYGYTF.

This clonotype was observed a handful of times. A much larger clone differs by one base, so this may be a read error. The V call is TRBV9, the J call TRBJ1-2; no firm D call. The CDR3 is 16 residues long. Trimming left V 10 bases short and J 4 bases short, with 26 bases between. Germline V gene lookup returns CDR1 SGDLS and CDR2 YYNGEE. The CDR3 reads CAGPKAYSRKTYGYTF. The CDR3 bases are TGTGCCGGCCCAAAGGCGTACTCAAGAAAGACCTATGGCTACACCTTC.

As for this clonotype: A much bigger clone sits one base away, suggesting this may be a read error. V and J are TRBV16 and TRBJ1-2, with D tentatively TRBD1 (6 bases). Germline CDR1 KGHSY, CDR2 FQNENV. The CDR3 consists of 17 residues. Trimming left V 5 bases short and J 4 bases short, with 23 bases between. The CDR3: CASSTGKVVRKTYGYTF. DNA for the CDR3: TGTGCCAGCAGCACAGGGAAGGTCGTTAGAAAGACCTATGGCTACACCTTC.